Reported below is one T cell receptor (beta chain). Its antigen is unidentified. A sample-barcoded 5' primer and a J-beta primer mix were used in a second PCR of roughly 7 to 11 cycles. TCRdb fed the 5' RACE reads into MiXCR, producing one record per CDR3 protein. The table includes around 650,000 distinct CDR3 sequences, 35% to 50% detected once. This entry comes from a study of blood T cells in healthy people across ages. Findings of the study overall: In long-lived donors, naive CD4+ cell counts and diversity exceeded those of aged donors. Strong correlation was found linking TCR beta diversity to naive T cell percentage.

This CDR3 spans 15 amino acids. Trimming removed 9 bases at V and 8 bases at J, with 23 bases between. Germline V CDR1 and CDR2: MNHEY, SVGAGI. The J gene is TRBJ2-1, the V gene TRBV6-5; tentative D call: TRBD2 (6 bases). The material sequenced was blood. This receptor was identified in an elderly man in good health. The CDR3 bases are TGTGCCAGTCGAAGTGCAGGAGGGTCGGTCCATGAGCAGTTCTTC. It yields the protein CASRSAGGSVHEQFF.